One and the same sample provided the 5 T cell receptor beta chains below, sequenced in a study of T cells in Graves' hyperthyroidism and ophthalmopathy. Researchers took RNA transcripts and amplified the TCR beta CDR3 regions from them. Researchers ran a first-round RT-PCR on the TCR CDR3 using the HTBI primer set. TCRdb ran MiXCR on the multiplex PCR reads and lists one entry per CDR3 protein. The profile shows about 520,000 distinct CDR3 sequences, around 22% of them singletons. The sample comprised blood. The source is a woman under 40 with Graves' ophthalmopathy.

The rearrangement uses TRBV28 and TRBJ1-5; no firm D call. The CDR3 consists of 13 residues. The V end lost 5 bases, the J end lost 7 bases, and 12 bases lay between the germline ends. Germline-derived CDR1 and CDR2 are MDHEN and SYDVKM. CDR3 amino acids: CASSPRAQQPQHF. The CDR3 DNA is TGTGCCAGCAGTCCAAGGGCTCAACAGCCCCAGCATTTT.

The chain recombines TRBV19 with TRBJ1-1; D not resolved. CDR1 is LNHDA, CDR2 SQIVND, per germline (reference sequence). The CDR3 sequence is 14 residues long. V shed 3 bases and J shed 4 bases, with 12 bases lying between them. CDR3 in amino acids: CASSIMGSGTEAFF. The CDR3 DNA follows: TGTGCCAGTAGTATTATGGGGTCGGGCACTGAAGCTTTCTTT.

In its sample, this clonotype was seen many times. The chain employs TRBV9 and TRBJ1-1; TRBD1 matches 9 bases. V dropped 0 bases and J dropped 5; count of bases not matched to a gene: 5. The germline V gene encodes CDR1 SGDLS and CDR2 YYNGEE. This CDR3 spans 15 amino acids. The CDR3: CASSVGDRAQTEAFF. Written as DNA, the CDR3 is TGTGCCAGCAGCGTAGGGGACAGGGCTCAAACTGAAGCTTTCTTT.

This clonotype was seen more than once but under ten times. V and J are TRBV6-5 and TRBJ2-5, with D maybe TRBD1 (7 bases). The V and J ends lost 4 bases and 1 base respectively, with 13 bases between them. The CDR3 spans 15 residues. Per the germline V gene, CDR1 is MNHEY and CDR2 is SVGAGI. Here the CDR3 reads CASSWQGGVQETQYF. The CDR3 nucleotides are TGTGCCAGCAGTTGGCAGGGGGGAGTCCAAGAGACCCAGTACTTC.

This clonotype was recorded at least ten times. The chain combines TRBV19 with TRBJ2-2; 11 bases line up with TRBD2. CDR1 is LNHDA, CDR2 SQIVND, per germline (reference sequence). The J segment lost 4 bases and the V segment lost 5 bases, leaving 12 bases of the junction unmatched. CDR3 size: 18 residues. CDR3 sequence: CASSPRGSGGAFTGELFF. The CDR3 DNA reads TGTGCCAGTAGTCCACGGGGTAGCGGGGGGGCATTCACCGGGGAGCTGTTTTTT.